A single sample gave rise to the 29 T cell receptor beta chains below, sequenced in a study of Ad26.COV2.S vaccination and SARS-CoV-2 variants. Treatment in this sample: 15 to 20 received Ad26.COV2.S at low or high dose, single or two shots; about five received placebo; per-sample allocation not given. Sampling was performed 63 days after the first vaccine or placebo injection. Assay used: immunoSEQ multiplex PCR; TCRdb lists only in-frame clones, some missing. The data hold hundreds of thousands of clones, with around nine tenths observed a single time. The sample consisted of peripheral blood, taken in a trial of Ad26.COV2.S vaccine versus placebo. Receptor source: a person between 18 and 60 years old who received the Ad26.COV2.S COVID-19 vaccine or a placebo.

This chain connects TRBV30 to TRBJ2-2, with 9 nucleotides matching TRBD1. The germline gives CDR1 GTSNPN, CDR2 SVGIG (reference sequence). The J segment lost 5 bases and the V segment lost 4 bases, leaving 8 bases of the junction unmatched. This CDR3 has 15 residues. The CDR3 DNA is TGTGCCTGGATGGCGGACAGGGGTTCTACCGGGGAGCTGTTTTTT. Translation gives CAWMADRGSTGELFF.

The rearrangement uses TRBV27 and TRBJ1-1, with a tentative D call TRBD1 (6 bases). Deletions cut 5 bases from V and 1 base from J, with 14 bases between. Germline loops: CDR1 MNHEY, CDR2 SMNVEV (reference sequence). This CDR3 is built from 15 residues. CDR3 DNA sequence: TGTGCCAGCAGTAGAAACAGGGAAAAGAACACTGAAGCTTTCTTT. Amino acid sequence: CASSRNREKNTEAFF.

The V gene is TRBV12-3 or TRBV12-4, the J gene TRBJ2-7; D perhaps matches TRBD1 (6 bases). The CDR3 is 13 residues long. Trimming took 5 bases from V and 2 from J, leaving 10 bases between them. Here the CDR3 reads CASSRGQTYEQYF. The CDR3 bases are TGTGCCAGCAGTCGAGGACAGACCTACGAGCAGTACTTC.

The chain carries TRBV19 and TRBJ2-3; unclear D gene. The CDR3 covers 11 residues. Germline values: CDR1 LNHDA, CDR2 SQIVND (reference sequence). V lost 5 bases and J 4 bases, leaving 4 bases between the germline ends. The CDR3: CASSGSDTQYF. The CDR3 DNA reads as TGTGCCAGTAGTGGGTCAGATACGCAGTATTTT.

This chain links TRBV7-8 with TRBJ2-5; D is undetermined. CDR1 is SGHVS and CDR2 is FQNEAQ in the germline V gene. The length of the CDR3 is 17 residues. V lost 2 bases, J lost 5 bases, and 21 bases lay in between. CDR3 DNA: TGTGCCAGCAGCTTAAATTTGCCAACACCGAATTGGGAGACCCAGTACTTC. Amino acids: CASSLNLPTPNWETQYF.

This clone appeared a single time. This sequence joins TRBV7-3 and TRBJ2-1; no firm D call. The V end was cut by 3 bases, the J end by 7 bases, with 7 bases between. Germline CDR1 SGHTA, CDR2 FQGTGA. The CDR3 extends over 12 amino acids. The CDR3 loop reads CASSLGSNEQFF. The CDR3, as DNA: TGTGCCAGCAGCTTGGGCAGTAATGAGCAGTTCTTC. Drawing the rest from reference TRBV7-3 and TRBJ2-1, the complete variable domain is GAGVSQTPSNKVTEKGKYVELRCDPISGHTALYWYRQSLGQGPEFLIYFQGTGAADDSGLPNDRFFAVRPEGSVSTLKIQRTERGDSAVYLCASSLGSNEQFFGPGTRLTVL.

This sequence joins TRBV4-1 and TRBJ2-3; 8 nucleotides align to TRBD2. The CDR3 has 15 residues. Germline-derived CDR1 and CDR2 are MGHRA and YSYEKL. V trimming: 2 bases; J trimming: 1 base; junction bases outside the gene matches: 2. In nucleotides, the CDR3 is TGCGCCAGCAGCCAAATTAGCGGGGGCACAGATACGCAGTATTTT. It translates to CASSQISGGTDTQYF.

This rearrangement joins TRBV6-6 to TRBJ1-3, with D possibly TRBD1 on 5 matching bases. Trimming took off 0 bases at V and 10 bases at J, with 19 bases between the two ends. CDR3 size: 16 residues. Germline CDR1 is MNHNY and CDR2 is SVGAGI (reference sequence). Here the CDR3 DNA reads TGTGCCAGCAGTTACTCGGCGGGGCAGGAGCCGTGGACCATATATTTT. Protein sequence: CASSYSAGQEPWTIYF.

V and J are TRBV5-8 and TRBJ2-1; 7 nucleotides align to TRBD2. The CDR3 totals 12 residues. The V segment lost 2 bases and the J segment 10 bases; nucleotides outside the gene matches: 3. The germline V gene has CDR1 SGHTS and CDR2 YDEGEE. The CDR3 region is CASSFWGGEQFF. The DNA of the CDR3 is TGTGCCAGCAGCTTTTGGGGAGGGGAGCAGTTCTTC.

CDR3 protein: CASSLGPTGAGNSPLHF. The CDR3 DNA reads TGTGCCAGCAGTTTAGGACCGACGGGGGCGGGGAATTCACCCCTCCACTTT. The rearrangement uses TRBV27 and TRBJ1-6, with D perhaps matching TRBD1 (6 bases). The CDR3 has 17 residues. Germline V gene lookup returns CDR1 MNHEY and CDR2 SMNVEV (reference sequence). With 2 bases removed from V and 7 bases from J, the gap between germline ends came to 18 bases.

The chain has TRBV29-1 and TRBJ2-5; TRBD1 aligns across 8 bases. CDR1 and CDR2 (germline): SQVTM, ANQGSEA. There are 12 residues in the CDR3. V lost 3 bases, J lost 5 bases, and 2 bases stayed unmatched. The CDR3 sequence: CSVDRGRETQYF. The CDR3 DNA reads TGCAGCGTTGACAGGGGGCGGGAGACCCAGTACTTC.

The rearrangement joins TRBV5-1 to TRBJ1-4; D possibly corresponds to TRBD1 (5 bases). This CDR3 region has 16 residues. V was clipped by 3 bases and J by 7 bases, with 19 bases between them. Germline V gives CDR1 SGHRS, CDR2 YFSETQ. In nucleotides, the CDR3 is TGCGCCAGCAGCTCGAGTTCTCAGGGAGGAAGTGAAAAACTGTTTTTT. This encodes CASSSSSQGGSEKLFF.

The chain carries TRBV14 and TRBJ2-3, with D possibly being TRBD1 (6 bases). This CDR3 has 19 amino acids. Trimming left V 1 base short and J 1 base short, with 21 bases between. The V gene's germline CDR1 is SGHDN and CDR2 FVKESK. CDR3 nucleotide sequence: TGTGCCAGCAGCCAAGTAGCCGGGACACCGACGAGAGGCACAGATACGCAGTATTTT. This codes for CASSQVAGTPTRGTDTQYF.

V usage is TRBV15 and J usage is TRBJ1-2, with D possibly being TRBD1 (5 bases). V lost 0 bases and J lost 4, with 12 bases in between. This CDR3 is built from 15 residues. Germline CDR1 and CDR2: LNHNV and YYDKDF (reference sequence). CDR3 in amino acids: CATSRERRGSYGYTF. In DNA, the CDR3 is TGTGCCACCAGCAGAGAACGGAGGGGATCCTATGGCTACACCTTC. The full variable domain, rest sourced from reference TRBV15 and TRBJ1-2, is DAMVIQNPRYQVTQFGKPVTLSCSQTLNHNVMYWYQQKSSQAPKLLFHYYDKDFNNEADTPDNFQSRRPNTSFCFLDIRSPGLGDTAMYLCATSRERRGSYGYTFGSGTRLTVV.

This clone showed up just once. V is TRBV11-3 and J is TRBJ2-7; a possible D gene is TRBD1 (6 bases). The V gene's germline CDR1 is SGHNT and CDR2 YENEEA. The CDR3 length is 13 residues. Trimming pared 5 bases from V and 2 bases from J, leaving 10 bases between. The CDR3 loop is CASSPGQTYEQYF. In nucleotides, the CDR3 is TGTGCCAGCAGCCCAGGACAGACCTACGAGCAGTACTTC.

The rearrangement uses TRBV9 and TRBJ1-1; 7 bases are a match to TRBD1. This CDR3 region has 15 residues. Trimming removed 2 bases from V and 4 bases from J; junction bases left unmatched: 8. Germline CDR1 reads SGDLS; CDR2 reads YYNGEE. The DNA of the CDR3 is TGTGCCAGCAGCGTTTCGGCGCAGGGGGGCACTGAAGCTTTCTTT. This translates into CASSVSAQGGTEAFF. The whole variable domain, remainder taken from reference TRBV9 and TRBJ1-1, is DSGVTQTPKHLITATGQRVTLRCSPRSGDLSVYWYQQSLDQGLQFLIQYYNGEERAKGNILERFSAQQFPDLHSELNLSSLELGDSALYFCASSVSAQGGTEAFFGQGTRLTVV.

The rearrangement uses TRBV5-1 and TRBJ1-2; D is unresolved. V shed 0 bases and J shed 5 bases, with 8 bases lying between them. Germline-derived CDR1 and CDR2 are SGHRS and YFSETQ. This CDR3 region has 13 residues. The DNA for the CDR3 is TGCGCCAGCAGCTTGGGTTCGGAATATGGCTACACCTTC. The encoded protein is CASSLGSEYGYTF.

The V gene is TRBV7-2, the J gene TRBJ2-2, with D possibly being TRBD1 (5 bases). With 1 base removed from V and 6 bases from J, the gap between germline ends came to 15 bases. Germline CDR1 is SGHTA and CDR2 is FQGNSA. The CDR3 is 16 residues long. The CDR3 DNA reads TGTGCCAGCAGCTTAGTCACAGGCTCAATATCCGGGGAGCTGTTTTTT. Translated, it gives CASSLVTGSISGELFF.

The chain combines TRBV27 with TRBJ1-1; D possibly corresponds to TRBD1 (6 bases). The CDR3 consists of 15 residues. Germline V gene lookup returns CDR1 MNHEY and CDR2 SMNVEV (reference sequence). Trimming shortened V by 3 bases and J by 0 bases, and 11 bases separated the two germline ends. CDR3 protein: CASSFGGHLNTEAFF. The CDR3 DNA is TGTGCCAGCAGTTTCGGGGGACATTTGAACACTGAAGCTTTCTTT.

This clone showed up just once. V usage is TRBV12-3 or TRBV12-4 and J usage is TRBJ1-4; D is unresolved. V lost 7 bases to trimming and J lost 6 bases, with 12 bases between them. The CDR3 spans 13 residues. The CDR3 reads CASTVGPDEKLFF. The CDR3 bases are TGTGCCAGCACGGTAGGGCCCGATGAAAAACTGTTTTTT.

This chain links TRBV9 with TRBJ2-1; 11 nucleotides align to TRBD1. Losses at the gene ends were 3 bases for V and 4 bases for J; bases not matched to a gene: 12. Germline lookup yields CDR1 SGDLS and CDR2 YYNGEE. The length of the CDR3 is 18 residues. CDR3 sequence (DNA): TGTGCCAGCAGCGGCCGGGACAGGGGGTTTCTAGAATACAATGAGCAGTTCTTC. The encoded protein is CASSGRDRGFLEYNEQFF.

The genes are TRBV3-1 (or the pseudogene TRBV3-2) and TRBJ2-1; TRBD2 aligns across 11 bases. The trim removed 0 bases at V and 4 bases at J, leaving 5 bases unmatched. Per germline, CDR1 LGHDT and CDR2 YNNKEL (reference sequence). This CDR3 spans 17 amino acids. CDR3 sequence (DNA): TGTGCCAGCAGCCAAGATTTCGGGACTAGCGGTTACAATGAGCAGTTCTTC. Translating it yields CASSQDFGTSGYNEQFF.

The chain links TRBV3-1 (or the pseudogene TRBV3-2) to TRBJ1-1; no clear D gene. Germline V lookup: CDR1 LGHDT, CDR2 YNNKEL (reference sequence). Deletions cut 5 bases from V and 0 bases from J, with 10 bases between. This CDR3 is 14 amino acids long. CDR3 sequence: CASSTYSLNTEAFF. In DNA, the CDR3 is TGTGCCAGCAGCACATACAGTCTGAACACTGAAGCTTTCTTT.

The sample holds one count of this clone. CDR3 sequence: CASSQDWRYNYGYTF. The DNA for the CDR3 is TGTGCCAGCAGCCAAGACTGGAGGTATAACTATGGCTACACCTTC. The chain has TRBV3-1 (or the pseudogene TRBV3-2) and TRBJ1-2; D is ambiguous. CDR3 size: 15 residues. Per the germline V gene, CDR1 is LGHDT and CDR2 is YNNKEL (reference sequence). Trimming stripped 0 bases from V and 1 base from J, with 9 bases between.

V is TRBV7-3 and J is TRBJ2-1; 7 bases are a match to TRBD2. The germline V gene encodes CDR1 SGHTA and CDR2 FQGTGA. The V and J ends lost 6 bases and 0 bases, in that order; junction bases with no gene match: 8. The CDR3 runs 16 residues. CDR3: CASSFSGGVSYNEQFF. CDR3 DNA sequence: TGTGCCAGCAGTTTTAGTGGGGGGGTCTCCTACAATGAGCAGTTCTTC.

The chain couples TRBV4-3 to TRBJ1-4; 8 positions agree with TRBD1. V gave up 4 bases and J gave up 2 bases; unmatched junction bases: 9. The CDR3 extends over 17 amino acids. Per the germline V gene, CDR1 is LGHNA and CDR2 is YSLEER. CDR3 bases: TGCGCCAGCAGCCCTTCAGGGGGCGCATCCACTAATGAAAAACTGTTTTTT. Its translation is CASSPSGGASTNEKLFF.

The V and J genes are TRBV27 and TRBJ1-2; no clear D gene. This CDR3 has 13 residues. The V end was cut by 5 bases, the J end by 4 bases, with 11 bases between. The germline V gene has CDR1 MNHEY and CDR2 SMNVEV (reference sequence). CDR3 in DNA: TGTGCCAGCAGTCGGACGGCGACCTATGGCTACACCTTC. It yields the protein CASSRTATYGYTF.

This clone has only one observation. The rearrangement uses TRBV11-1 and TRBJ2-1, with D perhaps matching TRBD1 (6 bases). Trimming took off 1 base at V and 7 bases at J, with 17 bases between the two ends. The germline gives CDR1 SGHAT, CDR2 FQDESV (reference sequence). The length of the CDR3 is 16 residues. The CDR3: CASSLELSRGRNEQFF. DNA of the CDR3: TGTGCCAGCAGCTTAGAGTTAAGCAGGGGCAGGAATGAGCAGTTCTTC. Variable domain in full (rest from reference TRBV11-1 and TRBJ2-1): EAEVAQSPRYKITEKSQAVAFWCDPISGHATLYWYRQILGQGPELLVQFQDESVVDDSQLPKDRFSAERLKGVDSTLKIQPAELGDSAMYLCASSLELSRGRNEQFFGPGTRLTVL.

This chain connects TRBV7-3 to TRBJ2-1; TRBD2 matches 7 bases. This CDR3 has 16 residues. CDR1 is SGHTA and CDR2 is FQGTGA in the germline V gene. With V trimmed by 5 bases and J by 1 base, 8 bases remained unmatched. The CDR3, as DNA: TGTGCCAGCAGCCTTGGGGGGGTCCGATCCTACAATGAGCAGTTCTTC. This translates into CASSLGGVRSYNEQFF.